The clone carrying this T cell receptor beta chain was seen many times. Antigen: not known. Researchers amplified the TCR beta CDR3 regions from RNA transcripts. The TCR CDR3 first-round RT-PCR relied on the HTBI primer set. One entry per CDR3 protein, called by TCRdb with MiXCR from the multiplex PCR reads. The repertoire consists of around 290,000 distinct CDR3 sequences, with roughly an eighth occurring once and the leading ten covering 7.9%. The entry originates in a study of T cells in Graves' hyperthyroidism and ophthalmopathy. Overall study findings and caveats: Separation of ophthalmopathy from stable hyperthyroidism was achieved by a 13 V-J model.

The source of the PBMCs was around 10 ml of fresh peripheral blood. The sample was blood. The origin of this receptor is a woman aged 40 to 50 with Graves' hyperthyroidism.

CDR3 coding DNA: TGTGCCAGCAGTCGCACGGACAGAAGTAATGAAAAACTGTTTTTT. Residues: CASSRTDRSNEKLFF. This chain links TRBV28 with TRBJ1-4; D may be TRBD1 (6 bases). The length of the CDR3 is 15 residues. The germline V gene encodes CDR1 MDHEN and CDR2 SYDVKM. V gave up 5 bases and J gave up 4 bases, with 14 bases separating them.